A single sample is the source of the 29 T cell receptor beta chains below, sequenced in a study of blood T cell repertoires in COVID-19 (dated by TCRdb to the early 2020s). The protocol used for the library was the immunoSEQ multiplex PCR assay. TCRdb stores this immuneACCESS table with in-frame sequences only. Part of the clones is absent; in the studies checked, under half of the shortfall reflects unresolved V genes, and no reason is known for the rest. The sample includes about 50,000 clones, with approximately 86% observed a single time. Of the sample, around 15% falls within the top ten clones. The material sequenced was peripheral blood. The receptors here all came from a man in his forties with acute or convalescent COVID-19.

CDR3 in DNA: TGTGCCAGTAGTATAACAGGGTTCGAAAAACTGTTTTTT. Its translation: CASSITGFEKLFF. The rearrangement links TRBV19 to TRBJ1-4, with D possibly TRBD1 on 6 matching bases. The germline V and J ends were trimmed by 2 bases and 8 bases, with 9 bases remaining between them. The CDR3 contains 13 residues. CDR1 LNHDA and CDR2 SQIVND come from the germline V gene (reference sequence).

The V call is TRBV7-9, the J call TRBJ1-2; D gene uncertain. Germline CDR1 SEHNR, CDR2 FQNEAQ (reference sequence). The CDR3 length is 12 residues. V dropped 5 bases and J dropped 8 bases, with 12 bases sitting between them. The CDR3 coding sequence is TGTGCCAGCAGCCCCTTACCGGGAGGCTACACCTTC. Translation gives CASSPLPGGYTF.

This clone appeared a single time. The V and J genes are TRBV30 and TRBJ2-3, with 8 bases lining up with TRBD1. CDR3 length: 15 amino acids. V lost 1 base, J lost 1 base, and 4 bases stayed unmatched. In germline, CDR1 is GTSNPN, CDR2 SVGIG (reference sequence). CDR3: CAWSGQGSRTDTQYF. The CDR3 bases are TGTGCCTGGAGTGGACAGGGGTCCCGCACAGATACGCAGTATTTT.

The rearrangement joins TRBV30 to TRBJ1-2; D uncertain. In germline, CDR1 is GTSNPN, CDR2 SVGIG (reference sequence). Trimming removed 2 bases at V and 4 bases at J, with 17 bases between. The CDR3 runs 15 residues. The CDR3 DNA sequence: TGTGCCTGGAGTTCGATATTGGACGGACTCTATGGCTACACCTTC. It encodes CAWSSILDGLYGYTF.

The chain uses TRBV12-5 and TRBJ2-1; TRBD2 matches 7 bases. Germline V gene sequence: CDR1 LGHNT, CDR2 FRNRAP. After removal of 0 bases from V and 2 bases from J, the junction contained 4 bases not matched to a gene. The CDR3 length is 16 residues. In DNA form, the CDR3 reads TGTGCTAGTGGTTTGGTCGGGGGGACTACCTACAATGAGCAGTTCTTC. Translated, it gives CASGLVGGTTYNEQFF. The full variable domain, its missing parts supplied by reference TRBV12-5 and TRBJ2-1, is DARVTQTPRHKVTEMGQEVTMRCQPILGHNTVFWYRQTMMQGLELLAYFRNRAPLDDSGMPKDRFSAEMPDATLATLKIQPSEPRDSAVYFCASGLVGGTTYNEQFFGPGTRLTVL.

This clone was counted only a few times. The chain couples TRBV6-5 to TRBJ2-3; 9 bases agree with TRBD2. Germline V gives CDR1 MNHEY, CDR2 SVGAGI. This CDR3 has 15 amino acids. Trimming cost V 7 bases and J 4 bases; bases outside gene matches: 9. The CDR3 DNA follows: TGTGCCAGCATGTTCTCTGCTAGCGGGGCAGATACGCAGTATTTT. This translates into CASMFSASGADTQYF.

This chain links TRBV18 with TRBJ2-3; 11 bases map to TRBD2. From germline, CDR1 is KGHSH and CDR2 LQKENI. This CDR3 has 14 amino acids. V trimming: 6 bases; J trimming: 4 bases; junction bases outside the gene matches: 3. CDR3 bases: TGTGCCAGCTCCCAGGGACTAGCGGCAGATACGCAGTATTTT. This encodes CASSQGLAADTQYF.

The chain carries TRBV10-1 and TRBJ2-5; D possibly corresponds to TRBD1 (5 bases). Germline assignment: CDR1 WNHNN and CDR2 SYGVQD (reference sequence). The ends were cut back, 6 bases at V and 5 bases at J, with 10 bases in the middle. The CDR3 runs to 12 residues. This chain's CDR3 is CASSQGRETQYF. The DNA for the CDR3 is TGCGCCAGCAGCCAGGGTCGGGAGACCCAGTACTTC.

The chain uses TRBV9 and TRBJ1-1; a weak D match, TRBD1 (5 bases). The CDR3 has 13 amino acids. The germline CDR1 and CDR2 sequences are SGDLS and YYNGEE. With 0 bases removed from V and 7 bases from J, the gap between germline ends came to 10 bases. In nucleotides, the CDR3 is TGTGCCAGCAGCGTAGTGGACACCGTTGAAGCTTTCTTT. Its translation: CASSVVDTVEAFF.

This clone was detected once. The genes are TRBV18 and TRBJ1-1; TRBD1 aligns across 7 bases. Germline loops: CDR1 KGHSH, CDR2 LQKENI. The V segment lost 6 bases and the J segment 8 bases; nucleotides outside the gene matches: 6. The CDR3 extends over 12 amino acids. CDR3 nucleotides: TGTGCCAGCTCCCCGACAGGGAAGGAAGCTTTCTTT. Translation: CASSPTGKEAFF.

Comment on this clone: This CDR3 is also generated by other DNA sequences in the sample. This chain joins TRBV19 and TRBJ1-1; 9 bases agree with TRBD1. The CDR3 has 14 amino acids. V shed 5 bases, J shed 5 bases, and the junction held 6 bases outside the gene matches. Germline V gene lookup returns CDR1 LNHDA and CDR2 SQIVND (reference sequence). The CDR3 is CASSATGGGTEAFF. In nucleotides, the CDR3 is TGTGCCAGTAGTGCGACAGGGGGTGGAACTGAAGCTTTCTTT.

J is TRBJ1-1 and V is TRBV11-2; D possibly corresponds to TRBD1 (6 bases). Per germline, CDR1 SGHAT and CDR2 FQNNGV. This CDR3 has 15 residues. Trimming removed 5 bases from V and 1 base from J, with 14 bases in between. CDR3 coding DNA: TGTGCCAGCAGCGCAGCGAGGGGGAAGAACACTGAAGCTTTCTTT. This sequence encodes CASSAARGKNTEAFF. Variable domain in full (rest from reference TRBV11-2 and TRBJ1-1): EAGVAQSPRYKIIEKRQSVAFWCNPISGHATLYWYQQILGQGPKLLIQFQNNGVVDDSQLPKDRFSAERLKGVDSTLKIQPAKLEDSAVYLCASSAARGKNTEAFFGQGTRLTVV.

The rearrangement uses TRBV5-1 and TRBJ2-7; the match to TRBD1 covers 8 bases. J was trimmed by 4 bases and V by 1 base; bases with no gene match: 4. Germline V gene lookup returns CDR1 SGHRS and CDR2 YFSETQ. This CDR3 spans 14 amino acids. The CDR3 region has the DNA TGCGCCAGCAGCTTGTCAGGGACAGGTTACGAGCAGTACTTC. Its translation: CASSLSGTGYEQYF.

V is TRBV6-6 and J is TRBJ1-2; D is uncertain. CDR1 is MNHNY, CDR2 SVGAGI, per germline (reference sequence). The CDR3 consists of 14 residues. Trimming removed 5 bases from V and 5 bases from J, with 15 bases in between. CDR3 protein: CASSLRLGLYGYTF. Written as DNA, the CDR3 is TGTGCCAGCAGTCTGCGACTCGGGTTATATGGCTACACCTTC.

The genes are TRBV19 and TRBJ1-3; unclear D gene. This CDR3 has 13 residues. Germline CDR1 and CDR2: LNHDA and SQIVND (reference sequence). The V and J ends lost 11 bases and 2 bases respectively, with 13 bases between them. The CDR3 bases are TGTGCCGCCGCCAAAGGAGCTGGAAACACCATATATTTT. It translates to CAAAKGAGNTIYF.

This clone was seen a handful of times. The CDR3 coding sequence is TGTGCCAGTAGTATGACCCCCCAGGCCAGCTACGAGCAGTACTTC. Translation gives CASSMTPQASYEQYF. This chain uses TRBV19 with TRBJ2-7; D remains ambiguous. The V end lost 3 bases, the J end lost 3 bases, and 15 bases lay between the germline ends. The V gene's germline CDR1 is LNHDA and CDR2 SQIVND (reference sequence). The CDR3 consists of 15 residues.

This sequence joins TRBV3-1 (or the pseudogene TRBV3-2) and TRBJ1-2; no reliable D call. CDR3 size: 14 residues. CDR1 LGHDT and CDR2 YNNKEL come from the germline V gene (reference sequence). The V end lost 0 bases, the J end lost 4 bases, and 9 bases lay between the germline ends. This CDR3 reads CASSQETRLYGYTF. The CDR3 nucleotides are TGTGCCAGCAGCCAAGAGACCAGGCTCTATGGCTACACCTTC.

The chain recombines TRBV19 with TRBJ2-3, with 10 bases that match TRBD2. The V gene's germline CDR1 is LNHDA and CDR2 SQIVND (reference sequence). The V and J ends lost 7 bases and 4 bases, in that order; junction bases with no gene match: 8. The CDR3 covers 15 residues. The CDR3 bases are TGTGCCAGTAAACTTAGCGGGGGGCGGTCAGATACGCAGTATTTT. It codes for CASKLSGGRSDTQYF.

The chain has TRBV5-6 and TRBJ2-3; D call uncertain. Trimming shortened V by 0 bases and J by 0 bases, and 11 bases separated the two germline ends. Germline values: CDR1 SGHDT, CDR2 YYEEEE. The length of the CDR3 is 16 residues. CDR3 DNA sequence: TGTGCCAGCAGCTTGGCCTGGCGGAAAAGCACAGATACGCAGTATTTT. Its translation: CASSLAWRKSTDTQYF. The whole variable domain, filled in from reference TRBV5-6 and TRBJ2-3, reads DAGVTQSPTHLIKTRGQQVTLRCSPKSGHDTVSWYQQALGQGPQFIFQYYEEEERQRGNFPDRFSGHQFPNYSSELNVNALLLGDSALYLCASSLAWRKSTDTQYFGPGTRLTVL.

The CDR3 spells CASSSGTGNQPQHF. CDR3 coding DNA: TGTGCCAGTAGTAGCGGAACAGGGAATCAGCCCCAGCATTTT. The chain links TRBV19 to TRBJ1-5; tentative D call: TRBD1 (6 bases). Germline V gene lookup returns CDR1 LNHDA and CDR2 SQIVND (reference sequence). The CDR3 consists of 14 residues. Trimming cost V 4 bases and J 4 bases, with 11 bases left between them.

The CDR3 loop is CASSPTAYGYTF. In nucleotides, the CDR3 is TGTGCCAGCTCACCAACAGCTTATGGCTACACCTTC. This chain joins TRBV18 and TRBJ1-2; D remains unclear. Germline-derived CDR1 and CDR2 are KGHSH and LQKENI. V was pared by 2 bases and J by 5 bases, with 6 bases between. CDR3 length: 12 amino acids.

The chain links TRBV7-9 to TRBJ2-7; weak D call: TRBD2 (6 bases). The ends were cut back, 3 bases at V and 1 base at J, with 13 bases in the middle. The CDR3 runs to 15 residues. Germline values: CDR1 SEHNR, CDR2 FQNEAQ (reference sequence). CDR3 amino acids: CASSFSGTLSYEQYV. The CDR3 DNA follows: TGTGCCAGCAGCTTCTCCGGGACTTTATCCTACGAGCAGTACGTC.

This sequence joins TRBV21-1 and TRBJ2-3; the table's D call, TRBD2, was not checked against the DNA. TRBV21-1 is flagged as a pseudogene. The CDR3 has 14 amino acids. In DNA form, the CDR3 reads TGTGCCTGCGAGACTAGCGGAAGCACAGATACGCAGTATTTT. This sequence encodes CACETSGSTDTQYF.

The chain is built from TRBV6-5 and TRBJ1-3; TRBD1 aligns across 7 bases. Trimming cost V 7 bases and J 4 bases; bases outside gene matches: 7. The CDR3 extends over 14 amino acids. Germline CDR1 reads MNHEY; CDR2 reads SVGAGI. The CDR3 region has the DNA TGTGCCAGCATGAGCGACAGGGCCGGAAACACCATATATTTT. This gives the protein CASMSDRAGNTIYF.

The rearrangement links TRBV7-2 to TRBJ1-2; D is uncertain. V lost 5 bases to trimming and J lost 4 bases, with 17 bases between them. Germline values: CDR1 SGHTA, CDR2 FQGNSA. The length of the CDR3 is 15 residues. The CDR3 DNA is TGTGCCAGCAGCGAAGACACCCATGCCGGCTATGGCTACACCTTC. Protein sequence: CASSEDTHAGYGYTF.

The chain is built from TRBV24-1 and TRBJ2-3; 7 positions agree with TRBD1. J gave up 2 bases and V 3 bases, and 7 bases lay outside the gene matches. This CDR3 has 16 residues. Germline V CDR1 and CDR2: KGHDR, SFDVKD. CDR3 residues: CATSDTGQKVTDTQYF. The CDR3, as DNA: TGTGCCACCAGTGATACGGGACAGAAAGTCACAGATACGCAGTATTTT.

Details on this clone: The junction does not match germline at one end; this may be a read error. The chain employs TRBV7-2 and TRBJ2-2; the match to TRBD1 covers 7 bases. The length of the CDR3 is 14 residues. Germline V gives CDR1 SGHTA, CDR2 FQGNSA. CDR3 loop: CASTRGRYTGELFF. The CDR3 DNA is TGTGCGAGCACGAGGGGGCGATACACCGGGGAGCTGTTTTTT.

This clone was seen only once. This chain's CDR3 is CASSLGAGSTDTQYF. DNA for the CDR3: TGTGCCAGCAGCTTAGGGGCAGGGTCTACAGATACGCAGTATTTT. The chain joins TRBV11-2 to TRBJ2-3; tentative D call: TRBD1 (5 bases). V was shortened by 1 base and J by 3 bases, with 11 bases between the two germline ends. In germline, CDR1 is SGHAT, CDR2 FQNNGV. This CDR3 spans 15 amino acids.

This chain uses TRBV11-3 with TRBJ1-2; unclear D gene. Germline CDR1 is SGHNT and CDR2 is YENEEA. The CDR3 is 18 residues long. V lost 0 bases, J lost 7 bases, and 24 bases lay in between. For the CDR3, the DNA is TGTGCCAGCAGCTTAGAATTGGAGAGACGATCTTCTATCTGTGGCTACACCTTC. This encodes CASSLELERRSSICGYTF.